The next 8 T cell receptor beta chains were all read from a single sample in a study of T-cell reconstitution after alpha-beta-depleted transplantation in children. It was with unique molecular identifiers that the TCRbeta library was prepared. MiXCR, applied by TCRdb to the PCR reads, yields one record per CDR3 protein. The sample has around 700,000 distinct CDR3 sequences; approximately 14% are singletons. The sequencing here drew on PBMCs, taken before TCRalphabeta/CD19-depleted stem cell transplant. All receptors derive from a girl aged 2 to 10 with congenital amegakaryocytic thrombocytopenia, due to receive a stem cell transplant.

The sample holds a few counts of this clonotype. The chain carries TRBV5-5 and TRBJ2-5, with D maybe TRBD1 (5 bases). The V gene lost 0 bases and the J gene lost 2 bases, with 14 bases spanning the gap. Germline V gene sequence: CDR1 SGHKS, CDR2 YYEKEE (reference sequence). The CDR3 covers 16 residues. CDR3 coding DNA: TGTGCCAGCAGCTTGGGGGAACAGGTTCGGCAAGAGACCCAGTACTTC. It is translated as CASSLGEQVRQETQYF. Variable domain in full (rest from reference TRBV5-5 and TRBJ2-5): DAGVTQSPTHLIKTRGQQVTLRCSPISGHKSVSWYQQVLGQGPQFIFQYYEKEERGRGNFPDRFSARQFPNYSSELNVNALLLGDSALYLCASSLGEQVRQETQYFGPGTRLLVL.

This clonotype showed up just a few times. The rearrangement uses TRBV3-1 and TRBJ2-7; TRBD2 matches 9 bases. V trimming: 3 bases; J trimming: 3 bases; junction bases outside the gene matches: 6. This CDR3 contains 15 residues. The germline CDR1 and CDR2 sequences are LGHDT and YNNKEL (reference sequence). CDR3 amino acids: CASSHPGTSSYEQYF. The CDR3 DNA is TGTGCCAGCAGCCATCCCGGGACTAGCAGCTACGAGCAGTACTTC.

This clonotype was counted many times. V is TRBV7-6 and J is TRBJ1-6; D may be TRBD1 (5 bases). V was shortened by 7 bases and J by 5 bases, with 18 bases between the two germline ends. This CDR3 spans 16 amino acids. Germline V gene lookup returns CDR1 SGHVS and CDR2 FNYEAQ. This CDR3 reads CASMDGGRGNNSPLHF. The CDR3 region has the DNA TGTGCCAGCATGGACGGTGGGAGGGGCAATAATTCACCCCTCCACTTT.

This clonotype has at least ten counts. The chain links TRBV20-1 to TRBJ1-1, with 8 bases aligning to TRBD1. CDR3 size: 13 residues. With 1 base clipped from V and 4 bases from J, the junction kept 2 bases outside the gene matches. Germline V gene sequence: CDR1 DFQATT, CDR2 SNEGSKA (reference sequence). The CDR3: CSARAGGGTEAFF. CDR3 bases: TGCAGTGCTAGAGCAGGGGGCGGCACTGAAGCTTTCTTT.

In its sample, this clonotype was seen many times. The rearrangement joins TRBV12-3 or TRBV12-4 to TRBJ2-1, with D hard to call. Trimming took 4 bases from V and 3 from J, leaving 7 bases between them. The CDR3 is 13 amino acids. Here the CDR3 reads CASSSGYYNEQFF. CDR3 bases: TGTGCCAGCAGTTCGGGTTACTACAATGAGCAGTTCTTC.

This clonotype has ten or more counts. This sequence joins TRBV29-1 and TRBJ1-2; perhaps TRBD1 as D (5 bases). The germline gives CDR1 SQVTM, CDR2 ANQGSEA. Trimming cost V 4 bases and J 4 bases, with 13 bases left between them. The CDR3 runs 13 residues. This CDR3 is CSVALLGTYGYTF. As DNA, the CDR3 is TGCAGCGTTGCCCTATTGGGGACCTATGGCTACACCTTC.

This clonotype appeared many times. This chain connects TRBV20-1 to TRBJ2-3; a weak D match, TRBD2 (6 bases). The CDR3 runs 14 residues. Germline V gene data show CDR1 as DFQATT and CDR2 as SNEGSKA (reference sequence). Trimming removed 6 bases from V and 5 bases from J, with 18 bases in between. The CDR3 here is CSAQWRESVDTQYF. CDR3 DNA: TGCAGTGCACAATGGAGGGAGAGTGTAGATACGCAGTATTTT.

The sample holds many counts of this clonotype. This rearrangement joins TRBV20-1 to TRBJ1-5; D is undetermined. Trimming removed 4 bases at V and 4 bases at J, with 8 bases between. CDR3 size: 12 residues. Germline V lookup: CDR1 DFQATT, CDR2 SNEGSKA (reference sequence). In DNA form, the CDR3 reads TGCAGTGCTAAAGACGGGAATCAGCCCCAGCATTTT. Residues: CSAKDGNQPQHF.